Listed below are T cell receptor beta chains from one sample, sequenced in a study of CD8 T cells in ankylosing spondylitis. TCRdb redid the calling of the 5' RACE reads with MiXCR, one entry per CDR3 protein. The sample has about 480,000 distinct CDR3 sequences; roughly 18% are singletons. The sample was blood, either unsorted or a sorted T cell fraction (not recorded which). These receptors were taken from a male donor with ankylosing spondylitis. The CDR3 runs from the conserved cysteine through the conserved F or W. The D gene is left open where the match is weak. Only some rows state a clone size, as once, few, many or a class for expanded clones.

j_call d_call v_call clone_size cdr3_nt cdr3_aa
TRBJ2-1 TRBD2 TRBV15 many TGTGCCACCAGCAGAGCCCTCCTAGCGGGGGGCAATGAGCAGTTCTTC CATSRALLAGGNEQFF
TRBJ1-1 NA TRBV5-6 NA TGTGCCAGCAGCTGGGGGACGGCAGAAGAAGCTTTCTTT CASSWGTAEEAFF
TRBJ2-7 NA TRBV7-8 once TGTGCCAGCAGCTCCCCAGGGCTTTCGGTCTCCTACGAGCAGTACTTC CASSSPGLSVSYEQYF
TRBJ2-4 NA TRBV6-2/TRBV6-3 NA TGTGCCAGCAGTTATTTGGCGAACATTCAGTACTTC CASSYLANIQYF
TRBJ2-7 NA TRBV3-1 few TGTGCCAGCAGGCCAGCTAGCTCCTACGAGCAGTACTTC CASRPASSYEQYF
TRBJ2-2 NA TRBV5-1 NA TGCGCCAGCCGAGTTCCCGGGACAAGGAACACCGGGGAGCTGTTTTTT CASRVPGTRNTGELFF
TRBJ2-1 NA TRBV11-2 few TGTGCCAGCAGCTTCAGCGCGGTGAATCGTTACAATGAGCAGTTCTTC CASSFSAVNRYNEQFF
TRBJ1-4 NA TRBV21-1 NA TGTGCCAGCAGCATCCAGCGGACGGGGAACGGGAGGTATGAAAAACTGTTTTTT CASSIQRTGNGRYEKLFF
TRBJ1-3 TRBD1 TRBV12-3/TRBV12-4 many TGTGCCAGCAGTCGACAGGGGGCTGTAAACACCATATATTTT CASSRQGAVNTIYF
TRBJ2-5 NA TRBV15 NA TGTGCCACCAGCAGAGATACTGCAGGGGCGACGGAGACCCAGTACTTC CATSRDTAGATETQYF
TRBJ2-7 NA TRBV3-1 few TGTGCCAGCAGCCAAGTTCGGGCTAGCTCCTACGAGCAGTACTTC CASSQVRASSYEQYF
TRBJ1-1 NA TRBV29-1 NA TGCAGCGTTGAAGGGGCGCTGGGGATTACTGAAGCTTTCTTT CSVEGALGITEAFF
TRBJ2-5 NA TRBV19 NA TGTGCCAGTAGAGCTACCGCATATCGGGGGACCCAGTACTTC CASRATAYRGTQYF
TRBJ2-7 NA TRBV6-2/TRBV6-3 many TGTGCCAGCAGTTACGGAGGAGGGGGCTACGAGCAGTACTTC CASSYGGGGYEQYF
TRBJ2-7 NA TRBV4-3 few TGCGCCAGCAGCCCAGGACCGGGGGCCTACGAGCAGTACTTC CASSPGPGAYEQYF
TRBJ2-1 NA TRBV18 NA TGTGCCAGCTCACCGCACGATGAGCAGTTCTTC CASSPHDEQFF
TRBJ2-7 NA TRBV29-1 few TGCAGCGAGAAGGAGCAGTACTTC CSEKEQYF
TRBJ1-2 NA TRBV11-2 NA TGTGCCAGCAGCTCCGGGGTTGGCTACACCTTC CASSSGVGYTF
TRBJ2-5 NA TRBV5-1 many TGCGCCAGCAGCTTGGAGGCTGGAGAGACCCAGTACTTC CASSLEAGETQYF
TRBJ2-3 NA TRBV5-6 NA TGTGCCAGCAGCATTCGGGGGAGCACAGATACGCAGTATTTT CASSIRGSTDTQYF
TRBJ1-6 NA TRBV12-3/TRBV12-4 NA TGTGCCAGCAGGGGCCGGCACATCGCGGGGAAGAATTCACCCCTCCACTTT CASRGRHIAGKNSPLHF
TRBJ2-5 NA TRBV15 many TGTGCCACCAGCAGGGCATACCAAGAGACCCAGTACTTC CATSRAYQETQYF
TRBJ2-7 TRBD2 TRBV4-2 NA TGTGCCAGCAGCCCTAGCGGGGGGGCTGACGAGCAGTACTTC CASSPSGGADEQYF
TRBJ2-4 NA TRBV20-1 few TGCAGTGCCCAGCCGGAGCGAGTTCCTAACATTCAGTACTTC CSAQPERVPNIQYF
TRBJ1-4 NA TRBV7-9 NA TGTGCCAGCAGCTTTGAGGGGGGTAATGAAAAACTGTTTTTT CASSFEGGNEKLFF
TRBJ2-2 TRBD2 TRBV5-4 few TGTGCCAGCAGCTTGGGGGGACTAGCGGCCGGGGAGCTGTTTTTT CASSLGGLAAGELFF
TRBJ2-1 TRBD2 TRBV6-5 few TGTGCCAGCAGCTTACAAATAGCGGGGGGTTACAATGAGCAGTTCTTC CASSLQIAGGYNEQFF
TRBJ1-3 NA TRBV6-1 NA TGTGCCAGCACAGACTTACCCTCTGGAAACACCATATATTTT CASTDLPSGNTIYF
TRBJ2-7 TRBD2 TRBV2 NA TGTGCCAGCAGCCGAAACAGGGCTAGCGGGAGTCGCGAGCAGTACTTC CASSRNRASGSREQYF
TRBJ2-3 NA TRBV12-3/TRBV12-4 few TGTGCCAGCAGAGGCAGTTTTGCAGATACGCAGTATTTT CASRGSFADTQYF
TRBJ1-5 NA TRBV15 NA TGTGCCACCAGCGCGCAGGGTAGGAATCAGCCCCAGCATTTT CATSAQGRNQPQHF
TRBJ2-1 NA TRBV12-3/TRBV12-4 many TGTGCCAGCAGTTTAGGCTACAATGAGCAGTTCTTC CASSLGYNEQFF
TRBJ2-1 NA TRBV7-9 NA TGTGCCAGCAGCTTAGTGGGACACGAGCAGTTCTTC CASSLVGHEQFF
TRBJ1-1 NA TRBV29-1 NA TGCAGCGTTGTTAAGGGTCTGGAGGGGAGGGACACTGAAGCTTTCTTT CSVVKGLEGRDTEAFF
TRBJ1-5 NA TRBV12-3/TRBV12-4 many TGTGCCAGCAGTCTATATAGCAATCAGCCCCAGCATTTT CASSLYSNQPQHF
TRBJ2-1 TRBD2 TRBV5-1 NA TGCGCCAGCAGCCCCAAACTAGCGGGAGTCGGTAATGAGCAGTTCTTC CASSPKLAGVGNEQFF
TRBJ2-3 TRBD2 TRBV6-1 NA TGTGCCAGCAGTGAAAGTAGCGGGAGAGAAACAGATACGCAGTATTTT CASSESSGRETDTQYF
TRBJ1-1 TRBD1 TRBV29-1 many TGCAGCGTTATGTCCCTCGGGACAGGGGATGGAGCTTTCTTT CSVMSLGTGDGAFF
TRBJ2-2 NA TRBV20-1 NA TGCAGTGCTACCCCCAGGGAAACCGGGGAGCTGTTTTTT CSATPRETGELFF
TRBJ1-1 NA TRBV5-1 few TGCGCCAGCAGCTCACACTCGGTCGCGAACACTGAAGCTTTCTTT CASSSHSVANTEAFF
TRBJ2-1 NA TRBV3-1 many TGTGCCAGCAGGAGTACAGGGTTCAATGAGCAGTTCTTC CASRSTGFNEQFF